These 5 T cell receptor beta chains came from one sample sequenced in a study of OX40 agonist ivuxolimab in advanced cancers. Some clones are missing from TCRdb's copy, which holds only in-frame ones; the method was immunoSEQ multiplex PCR. Among about 53,000 clones listed, roughly 83% were seen once. The sample here was CD4+ or CD8+ T cells sorted from blood, taken in a trial of the OX40 agonist ivuxolimab. The origin of the receptors is an adult with an advanced solid tumor such as melanoma, head and neck, liver or kidney cancer.

Of note for this clone: The germline gene is not matched at one end of the junction; a read error may be the cause. As DNA, the CDR3 is TGTGCCAGCAGCGTAGCGGGGGCTGAGGCTTTCTTT. Translated: CASSVAGAEAFF. The rearrangement joins TRBV9 to TRBJ1-1, with a possible D match to TRBD1 (6 bases). CDR3 length: 12 amino acids. Germline V lookup: CDR1 SGDLS, CDR2 YYNGEE.

This chain connects TRBV18 to TRBJ2-5, with TRBD1 matching over 7 bases. Trimming at V came to 1 base and at J to 1 base, leaving 3 bases not matched to a gene. CDR1 is KGHSH and CDR2 is LQKENI in the germline V gene. The CDR3 spans 15 residues. Here the CDR3 reads CASSPQHRGQETQYF. The CDR3, as DNA: TGTGCCAGCTCACCACAGCACAGGGGCCAAGAGACCCAGTACTTC.

The chain links TRBV6-5 to TRBJ1-4, with D tentatively TRBD1 (5 bases). Germline CDR1 is MNHEY and CDR2 is SVGAGI. The CDR3 contains 13 residues. V was cut by 6 bases and J by 5 bases, with 10 bases left in between. The CDR3 DNA reads TGTGCCAGCAGAAGGGGCCCGAATGAAAAACTGTTTTTT. As protein: CASRRGPNEKLFF.

V and J are TRBV7-7 and TRBJ2-3; D is possibly TRBD2 (5 bases). The CDR3 is 13 residues long. CDR1 and CDR2 from the germline V gene are SSHAT and FNYEAQ (reference sequence). Deletions cut 5 bases from V and 6 bases from J, with 12 bases between. The CDR3 protein is CASSTRPGDTQYF. CDR3 nucleotides: TGTGCCAGCAGCACAAGGCCGGGGGATACGCAGTATTTT.

The J gene is TRBJ2-7, the V gene TRBV19; 10 nucleotides agree with TRBD2. This CDR3 is 15 amino acids long. Germline CDR1 and CDR2: LNHDA and SQIVND (reference sequence). V dropped 3 bases and J dropped 7; count of bases not matched to a gene: 9. CDR3 in amino acids: CASSMPGLARGEQYF. CDR3 coding DNA: TGTGCCAGTAGTATGCCGGGACTAGCGCGAGGAGAGCAGTACTTC.